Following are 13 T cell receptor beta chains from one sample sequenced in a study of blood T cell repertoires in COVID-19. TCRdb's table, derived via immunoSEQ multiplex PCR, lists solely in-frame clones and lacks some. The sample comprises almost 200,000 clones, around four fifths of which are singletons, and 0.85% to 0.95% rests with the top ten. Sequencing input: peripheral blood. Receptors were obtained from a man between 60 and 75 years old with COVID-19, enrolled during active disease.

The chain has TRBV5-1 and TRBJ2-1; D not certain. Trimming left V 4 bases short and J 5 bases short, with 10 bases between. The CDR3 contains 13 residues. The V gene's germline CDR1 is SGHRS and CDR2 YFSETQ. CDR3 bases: TGCGCCAGCAGCATCCAGATCGACAATGAGCAGTTCTTC. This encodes CASSIQIDNEQFF.

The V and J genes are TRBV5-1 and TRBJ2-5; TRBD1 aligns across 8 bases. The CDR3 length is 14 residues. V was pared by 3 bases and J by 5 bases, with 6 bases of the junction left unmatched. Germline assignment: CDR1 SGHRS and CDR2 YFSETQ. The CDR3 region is CASSSDRARETQYF. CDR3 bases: TGCGCCAGCAGCTCGGACAGGGCCCGGGAGACCCAGTACTTC. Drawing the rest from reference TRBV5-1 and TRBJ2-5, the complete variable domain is KAGVTQTPRYLIKTRGQQVTLSCSPISGHRSVSWYQQTPGQGLQFLFEYFSETQRNKGNFPGRFSGRQFSNSRSEMNVSTLELGDSALYLCASSSDRARETQYFGPGTRLLVL.

The CDR3 DNA reads TGTGCCAGCAGTCAGACAGGGGGATACGAGCAGTACTTC. Translating it yields CASSQTGGYEQYF. This chain joins TRBV12-3 or TRBV12-4 and TRBJ2-7; TRBD1 agrees at 9 bases. This CDR3 is built from 13 residues. Germline trimming cut 5 bases from V and 4 bases from J; bases unmatched to any gene: 3.

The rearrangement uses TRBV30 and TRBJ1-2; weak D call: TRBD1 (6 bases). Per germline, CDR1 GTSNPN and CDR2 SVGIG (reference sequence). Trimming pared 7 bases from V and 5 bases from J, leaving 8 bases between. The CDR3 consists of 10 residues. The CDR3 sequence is CAFRGYGYTF. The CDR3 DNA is TGTGCCTTCAGGGGATATGGCTACACCTTC.

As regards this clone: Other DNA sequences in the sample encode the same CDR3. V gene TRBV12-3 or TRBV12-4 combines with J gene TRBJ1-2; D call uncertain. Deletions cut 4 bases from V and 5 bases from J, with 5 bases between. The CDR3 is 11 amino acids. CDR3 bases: TGTGCCAGCAGTTCCTCTTATGGCTACACCTTC. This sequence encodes CASSSSYGYTF.

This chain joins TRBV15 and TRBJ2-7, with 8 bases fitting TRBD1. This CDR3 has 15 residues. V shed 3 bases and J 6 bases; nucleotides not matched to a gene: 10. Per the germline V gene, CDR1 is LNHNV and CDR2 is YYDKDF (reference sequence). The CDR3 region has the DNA TGTGCCACCAGCAGCGTTGAGAGACAGGGGCCCGAGCAGTACTTC. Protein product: CATSSVERQGPEQYF.

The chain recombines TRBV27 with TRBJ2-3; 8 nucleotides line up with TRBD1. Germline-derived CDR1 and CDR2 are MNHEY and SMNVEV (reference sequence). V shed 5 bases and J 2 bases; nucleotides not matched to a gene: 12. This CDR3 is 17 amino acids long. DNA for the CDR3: TGTGCCAGCAGTCTCAAAAGCCGGGACAGGCTCACAGATACGCAGTATTTT. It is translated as CASSLKSRDRLTDTQYF.

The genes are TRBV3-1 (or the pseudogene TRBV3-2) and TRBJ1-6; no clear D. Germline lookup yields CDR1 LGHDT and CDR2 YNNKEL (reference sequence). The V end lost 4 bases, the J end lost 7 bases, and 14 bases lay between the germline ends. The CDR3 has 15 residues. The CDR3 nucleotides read TGTGCCAGCAGCCCCGGCACAGTGCAAAATTCACCCCTCCACTTT. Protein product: CASSPGTVQNSPLHF.

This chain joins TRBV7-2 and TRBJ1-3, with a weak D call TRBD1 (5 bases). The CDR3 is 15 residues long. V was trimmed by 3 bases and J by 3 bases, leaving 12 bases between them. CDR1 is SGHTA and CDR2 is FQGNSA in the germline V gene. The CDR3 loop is CASSFTSGNGNTIYF. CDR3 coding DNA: TGTGCCAGCAGCTTTACCTCAGGGAATGGAAACACCATATATTTT.

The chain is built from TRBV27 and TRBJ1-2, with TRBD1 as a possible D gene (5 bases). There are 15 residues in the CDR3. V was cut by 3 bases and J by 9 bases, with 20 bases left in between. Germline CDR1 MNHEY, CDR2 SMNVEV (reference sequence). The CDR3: CASSFGTGPGRSYTF. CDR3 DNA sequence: TGTGCCAGCAGTTTCGGCACAGGACCAGGTAGGAGCTACACCTTC.

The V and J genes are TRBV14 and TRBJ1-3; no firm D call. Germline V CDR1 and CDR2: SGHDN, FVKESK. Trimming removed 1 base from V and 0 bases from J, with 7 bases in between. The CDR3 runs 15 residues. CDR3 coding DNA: TGTGCCAGCAGCCAAGCCGAGAGCTCTGGAAACACCATATATTTT. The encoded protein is CASSQAESSGNTIYF.

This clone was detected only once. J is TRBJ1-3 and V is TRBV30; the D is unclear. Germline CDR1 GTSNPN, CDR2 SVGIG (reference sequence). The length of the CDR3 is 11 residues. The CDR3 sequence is CAVGSGNTIYF. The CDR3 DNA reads TGTGCAGTCGGCTCTGGAAACACCATATATTTT.

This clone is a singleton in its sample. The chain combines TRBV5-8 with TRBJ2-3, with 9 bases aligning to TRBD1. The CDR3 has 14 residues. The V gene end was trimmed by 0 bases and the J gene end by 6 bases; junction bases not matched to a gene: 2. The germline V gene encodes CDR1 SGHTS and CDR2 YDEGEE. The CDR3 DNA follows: TGTGCCAGCAGCTTGGGGACAGGGGTTGATACGCAGTATTTT. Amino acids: CASSLGTGVDTQYF.